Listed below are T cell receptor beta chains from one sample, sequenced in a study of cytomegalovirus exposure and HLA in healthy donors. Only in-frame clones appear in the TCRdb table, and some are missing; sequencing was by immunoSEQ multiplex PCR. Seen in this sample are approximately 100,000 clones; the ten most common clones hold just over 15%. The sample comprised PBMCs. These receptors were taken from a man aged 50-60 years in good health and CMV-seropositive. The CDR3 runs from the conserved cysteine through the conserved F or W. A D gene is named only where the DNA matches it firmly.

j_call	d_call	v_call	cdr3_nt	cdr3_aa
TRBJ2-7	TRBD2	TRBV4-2	TGTGCCAGCAGCCAACTTACTAGCGGTCGCTCCTACGAGCAGTACTTC	CASSQLTSGRSYEQYF
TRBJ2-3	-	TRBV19	TGTGCCAGTAGTACCCCTCTGCGGGACCGGACAGATACGCAGTATTTT	CASSTPLRDRTDTQYF
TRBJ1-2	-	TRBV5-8	TGTGCCAGCAGCTATTACAGGGCCATTAACTATGGCTACACCTTC	CASSYYRAINYGYTF
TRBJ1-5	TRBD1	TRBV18	TGTGCCAGCTCACCCGGGACAGGAGCTCAGCCCCAGCATTTT	CASSPGTGAQPQHF
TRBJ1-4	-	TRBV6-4	TGTGCCAGCAGTGAGGAGGAAAAACTGTTTTTT	CASSEEEKLFF
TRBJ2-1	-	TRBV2	TGTGCCAGCAGTGAAGCCCTAGCGCTCTACAATGAGCAGTTCTTC	CASSEALALYNEQFF
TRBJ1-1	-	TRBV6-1	TGTGCCAGCAGTTTCGACAAAAACACTGAAGCTTTCTTT	CASSFDKNTEAFF
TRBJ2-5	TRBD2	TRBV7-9	TGTGCCAGCAGCAATGGGCTAGCGGGAGTCCCCCTACAAGAGACCCAGTACTTC	CASSNGLAGVPLQETQYF
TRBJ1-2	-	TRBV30	TGTGCCTGGAGTCTGGCAGTTAACTATGGCTACACCTTC	CAWSLAVNYGYTF
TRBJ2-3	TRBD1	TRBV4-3	TGCGCCAGCAGCCGAACAGGGGGCGGAGATACGCAGTATTTT	CASSRTGGGDTQYF
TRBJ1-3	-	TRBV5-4	TGTGCCAGCAGCTTGGCAGGTAGCTCTGGAAACACCATATATTTT	CASSLAGSSGNTIYF
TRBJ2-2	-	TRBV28	TGTGCCAGCAGTTTAGTGGGGGGATACACCGGGGAGCTGTTTTTT	CASSLVGGYTGELFF
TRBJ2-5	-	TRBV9	TGTGCCAGCCCGCGGTTAAGCCGACAAGAGACCCAGTACTTC	CASPRLSRQETQYF
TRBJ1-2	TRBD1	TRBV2	TGTGCCAGCAGCCCGACCAGGACAGGGAGTGACTATGGCTACACCTTC	CASSPTRTGSDYGYTF
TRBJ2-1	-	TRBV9	TGTGCCAGCAACCCCGACGGACAGATCCACAATGAGCAGTTCTTC	CASNPDGQIHNEQFF
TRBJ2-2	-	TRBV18	TGTGCCAGCTCACCACAGGAAAAAGCGACCGGGGAGCTGTTTTTT	CASSPQEKATGELFF
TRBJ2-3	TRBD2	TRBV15	TGTGCCACCCGTAGCGGGAACGCAGATACGCAGTATTTT	CATRSGNADTQYF
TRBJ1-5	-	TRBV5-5	TGTGCCAGCAGCTTGACAGGGAGCAATCAGCCCCAGCATTTT	CASSLTGSNQPQHF